These T cell receptor beta chains were read from a single sample in a study of T cell responses to AZD1222 COVID-19 vaccine. Using immunoSEQ multiplex PCR, the repertoire was profiled, and TCRdb retains in-frame clones only, with some absent. Among 120,000 to 150,000 clones listed, 86% were seen once. Sequencing used peripheral blood, obtained 28 days after the second AZD1222 dose. These receptor sequences come from an adult who received the AZD1222 COVID-19 vaccine. Both conserved end residues are part of each CDR3. D genes are given only for firm matches. Clone size, where shown, is once, few, many, or a class for clones that have expanded.

CDR3: CASSRRSSGVRNEQFF
DNA: TGTGCCAGCAGCCGGCGATCTAGCGGGGTACGGAATGAGCAGTTCTTC
D: TRBD2
size: .
V: TRBV4-2
J: TRBJ2-1

CDR3: CASGYEQYF
DNA: TGTGCCAGCGGCTACGAGCAGTACTTC
D: .
size: .
V: TRBV7-9
J: TRBJ2-7

CDR3: CASSLPGASGAQYF
DNA: TGTGCCAGCAGCTTACCAGGGGCAAGTGGCGCGCAGTATTTT
D: .
size: .
V: TRBV7-9
J: TRBJ2-3

CDR3: CASRDRGDALHF
DNA: TGTGCCAGCAGGGACAGGGGGGATGCCCTCCACTTT
D: TRBD1
size: .
V: TRBV2
J: TRBJ1-6

CDR3: CASSQESAYGYTF
DNA: TGCGCCAGCAGCCAAGAGTCCGCCTATGGCTACACCTTC
D: .
size: few
V: TRBV4-1
J: TRBJ1-2

CDR3: CASSLDRGRETQYF
DNA: TGTGCCAGCAGCCTCGACAGGGGGCGGGAGACCCAGTACTTC
D: TRBD1
size: .
V: TRBV7-2
J: TRBJ2-5

CDR3: CASSLLQGLRYGYTF
DNA: TGTGCCAGCAGCTTGTTGCAGGGCTTGAGGTATGGCTACACCTTC
D: .
size: few
V: TRBV5-6
J: TRBJ1-2

CDR3: CASREQGLNTEAFF
DNA: TGTGCCAGCAGGGAACAGGGGCTGAACACTGAAGCTTTCTTT
D: TRBD1
size: few
V: TRBV25-1
J: TRBJ1-1

CDR3: CASSPPRQGIHEQYF
DNA: TGTGCCAGCAGTCCCCCGCGACAGGGCATCCACGAGCAGTACTTC
D: TRBD1
size: few
V: TRBV28
J: TRBJ2-7

CDR3: CASSLGAYEQYF
DNA: TGTGCCAGCAGCTTGGGTGCCTACGAGCAGTACTTC
D: .
size: .
V: TRBV5-4
J: TRBJ2-7

CDR3: CASSQVEATNTGELFF
DNA: TGTGCCAGCAGCCAAGTCGAAGCGACGAACACCGGGGAGCTGTTTTTT
D: .
size: .
V: TRBV4-2
J: TRBJ2-2

CDR3: CASSVYAGGAKNIQYF
DNA: TGTGCCAGCAGCGTTTACGCGGGAGGGGCCAAAAACATTCAGTACTTC
D: TRBD2
size: .
V: TRBV9
J: TRBJ2-4

CDR3: CASRQYNEQFF
DNA: TGTGCCAGCAGGCAGTACAATGAGCAGTTCTTC
D: .
size: .
V: TRBV12-3/TRBV12-4
J: TRBJ2-1

CDR3: CASSEGRAERNEQFF
DNA: TGCGCCAGCAGTGAGGGCAGGGCCGAAAGGAATGAGCAGTTCTTC
D: .
size: .
V: TRBV10-1
J: TRBJ2-1

CDR3: CASARGDTGELFF
DNA: TGTGCCAGCGCAAGGGGGGACACCGGGGAGCTGTTTTTT
D: .
size: .
V: TRBV19
J: TRBJ2-2

CDR3: CASTYSGGGYNEQFF
DNA: TGTGCCAGCACCTATAGCGGGGGGGGTTACAATGAGCAGTTCTTC
D: TRBD2
size: .
V: TRBV27
J: TRBJ2-1

CDR3: CASSTTANYGYTF
DNA: TGTGCCAGCAGTACGACAGCTAACTATGGCTACACCTTC
D: .
size: .
V: TRBV6-6
J: TRBJ1-2

CDR3: CASTGTGVEAFF
DNA: TGTGCCAGCACCGGGACAGGGGTTGAAGCTTTCTTT
D: TRBD1
size: .
V: TRBV28
J: TRBJ1-1

CDR3: CASSGTQNTEAFF
DNA: TGCGCCAGCAGCGGGACACAGAACACTGAAGCTTTCTTT
D: .
size: .
V: TRBV4-1
J: TRBJ1-1

CDR3: CAIRPGLGETQYF
DNA: TGTGCCATCAGACCGGGACTGGGGGAGACCCAGTACTTC
D: .
size: .
V: TRBV10-3
J: TRBJ2-5

CDR3: CASSGGQNHYNEQFF
DNA: TGCGCCAGCAGCGGGGGACAGAACCATTACAATGAGCAGTTCTTC
D: TRBD1
size: .
V: TRBV5-1
J: TRBJ2-1

CDR3: CASTQEVGRSYEQYF
DNA: TGCGCCAGCACCCAAGAGGTGGGACGCTCCTACGAGCAGTACTTC
D: .
size: .
V: TRBV4-1
J: TRBJ2-7

CDR3: CASSSRTGTEAFF
DNA: TGTGCCAGCAGCTCCCGGACTGGAACTGAAGCTTTCTTT
D: .
size: .
V: TRBV7-6
J: TRBJ1-1

CDR3: CASSDFPRTDTQYF
DNA: TGTGCCAGCAGTGATTTTCCGCGCACAGATACGCAGTATTTT
D: .
size: .
V: TRBV2
J: TRBJ2-3

CDR3: CASSFRGSGANVLTF
DNA: TGTGCCAGCAGCTTCAGAGGATCTGGGGCCAACGTCCTGACTTTC
D: .
size: .
V: TRBV2
J: TRBJ2-6

CDR3: CASSLRAGGVEQFF
DNA: TGTGCCAGCAGCTTGAGGGCCGGGGGGGTCGAGCAGTTCTTC
D: TRBD2
size: .
V: TRBV7-2
J: TRBJ2-1

CDR3: CASGPQTSSTDTQYF
DNA: TGTGCCAGCGGCCCCCAGACCTCTAGCACAGATACGCAGTATTTT
D: .
size: .
V: TRBV4-2
J: TRBJ2-3

CDR3: CASSVGLALREQYF
DNA: TGTGCCAGCAGCGTGGGACTAGCCCTCCGCGAGCAGTACTTC
D: TRBD2
size: .
V: TRBV7-8
J: TRBJ2-7

CDR3: CASSATTPGSVRADTQYF
DNA: TGTGCCAGCAGCGCTACCACTCCGGGTAGCGTCAGAGCAGATACGCAGTATTTT
D: .
size: .
V: TRBV7-2
J: TRBJ2-3

CDR3: CASSGRTGATGELFF
DNA: TGCGCCAGCAGCGGACGGACAGGGGCCACCGGGGAGCTGTTTTTT
D: TRBD1
size: .
V: TRBV5-1
J: TRBJ2-2